This T cell receptor (beta chain) emerged from a study of shared clonotypes between healthy human individuals. Study-wide context: The study enrolled a couple of women and a few men aged 18 to 49. The plates for each donor numbered three CD4 naive, three CD4 memory, two CD8 naive and one CD8 memory. General study results and limits: Sorted-subset samples were not fully sequenced, rarefaction indicated.

Only in-frame clones appear in the TCRdb table, and some are missing; sequencing was by immunoSEQ multiplex PCR. Of some 2,500,000 clones detected, over 85% appear once; the ten largest clones hold about 0.39%. Of note for this clone: Its matching antigen is unknown.

CDR3 length: 16 residues. The V gene end was trimmed by 3 bases and the J gene end by 2 bases; junction bases not matched to a gene: 6. Germline V gives CDR1 KGHSH, CDR2 LQKENI. The CD4+ fraction was divided into a CD45RA+ naive subset and a CD45RA-negative memory subset. The TCR comes from a young man in good health. Some clones in this sample may be carry-over from other donors' samples. The sequenced material came from naive CD4+ T cells from PBMCs. This sample's subset: CD45RA+ positively selected. This chain joins TRBV18 and TRBJ2-5, with 10 bases matching TRBD1. CDR3 residues: CASSPLGQGLQETQYF. The CDR3 DNA sequence: TGTGCCAGCTCACCGCTGGGACAGGGGCTACAAGAGACCCAGTACTTC.